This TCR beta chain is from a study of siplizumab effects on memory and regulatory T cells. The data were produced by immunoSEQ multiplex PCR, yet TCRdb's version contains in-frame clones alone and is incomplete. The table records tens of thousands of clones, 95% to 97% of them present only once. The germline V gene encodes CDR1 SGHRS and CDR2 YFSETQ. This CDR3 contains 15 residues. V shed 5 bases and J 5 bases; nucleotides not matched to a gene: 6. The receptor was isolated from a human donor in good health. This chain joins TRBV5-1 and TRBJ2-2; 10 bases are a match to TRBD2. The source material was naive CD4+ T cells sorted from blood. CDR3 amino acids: CASSWLAGETGELFF. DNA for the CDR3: TGCGCCAGCAGTTGGCTAGCGGGGGAAACCGGGGAGCTGTTTTTT.